This entry describes one TCR beta chain. The sample belongs to a study of blood T cell repertoires in COVID-19. In the original analysis: Counts of nucleated cells, estimated from reference gene primer amplification, were obtained. Sequencing was performed with immunoSEQ multiplex PCR; in TCRdb, only in-frame clones are kept and a portion is missing. V, J and clone size reflect that table, while D and trimming were determined from the DNA. The sample contains roughly 31,000 clones, 90% of which appear only once. In germline, CDR1 is SGHDN, CDR2 FVKESK. Trimming took off 0 bases at V and 2 bases at J, with 13 bases between the two ends. This CDR3 is 16 amino acids long.

This chain joins TRBV14 and TRBJ1-2; D gene uncertain. Sequencing was done on a sample of peripheral blood. This receptor was identified in a man between 60 and 75 years old with active COVID-19. The CDR3 sequence is CASSQDLGRLNYGYTF. CDR3 nucleotides: TGTGCCAGCAGCCAAGATCTCGGCAGACTAAACTATGGCTACACCTTC.